The T cell receptor beta chain described here comes from a study of cytomegalovirus exposure and HLA in healthy donors. A note on this clone: The antigen is unknown.

Germline V lookup: CDR1 LGHNA, CDR2 YNFKEQ. This CDR3 comprises 15 residues. V gave up 4 bases and J gave up 2 bases; unmatched junction bases: 7. Study-wide results and caveats: There was a cluster of highly shared sequence variants that was likely a sequencing artifact.

The PCR had 60 Vbeta and 13 Jbeta primers. Sequencing used immunoSEQ multiplex PCR; TCRdb keeps in-frame clones, though not all of them. The sample includes 85,000 to 100,000 clones, 64% of them seen just once. This clonotype was obtained from a man aged 60 to 69 in good health and CMV-seronegative. The genes are TRBV4-2 and TRBJ1-2, with 7 bases aligning to TRBD1. The sequencing sample was made of PBMCs. CDR3 protein: CASSRAGTENYGYTF. The CDR3 coding sequence is TGTGCCAGCAGCCGAGCCGGGACAGAAAACTATGGCTACACCTTC.